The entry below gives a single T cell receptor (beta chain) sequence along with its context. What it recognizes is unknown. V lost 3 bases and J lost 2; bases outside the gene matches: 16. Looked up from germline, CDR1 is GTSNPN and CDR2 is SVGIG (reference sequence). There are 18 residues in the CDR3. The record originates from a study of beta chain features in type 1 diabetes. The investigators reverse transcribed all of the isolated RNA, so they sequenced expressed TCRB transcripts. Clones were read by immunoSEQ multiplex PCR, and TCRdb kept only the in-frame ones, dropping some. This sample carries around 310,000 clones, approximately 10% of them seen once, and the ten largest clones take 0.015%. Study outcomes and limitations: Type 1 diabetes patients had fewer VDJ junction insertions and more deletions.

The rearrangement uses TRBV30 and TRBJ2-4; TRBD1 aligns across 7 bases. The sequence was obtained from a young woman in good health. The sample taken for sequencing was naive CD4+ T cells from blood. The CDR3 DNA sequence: TGTGCCTGGAGCCCCCTCGAACAGGGGAGAAGCTCCAAAAACATTCAGTACTTC. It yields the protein CAWSPLEQGRSSKNIQYF.